This entry is about one T cell receptor beta chain. Authors' analysis steps: Reference gene primer amplification in the assay estimated nucleated cell counts. Produced via immunoSEQ multiplex PCR; TCRdb's table is partial and in-frame only. For V, J and clone size, that table is used; D and trimming come from the DNA. The table lists under 350,000 clones, about 86% of them singletons. Participants' reported clinical history set cohort assignment. The data stem from a study of blood T cell repertoires in COVID-19. About the research overall: Whether acute or convalescent, the COVID-19 samples came from the United States, Italy and Spain. Sources were T cells, B-cell-depleted T cells, or PBMCs; the material itself was cDNA or gDNA.

The CDR3 consists of 17 residues. Trimming took 3 bases from V and 2 from J, leaving 17 bases between them. Germline lookup yields CDR1 MGHRA and CDR2 YSYEKL. This rearrangement joins TRBV4-1 to TRBJ2-1; D is possibly TRBD2 (6 bases). The sample comprised PBMCs or T cells enriched from blood (not recorded which). The TCR was taken from a woman aged 35 to 49 with acute COVID-19. This chain's CDR3 is CASSQLPGLATYNEQFF. The CDR3 bases are TGCGCCAGCAGCCAGTTGCCGGGACTGGCGACCTACAATGAGCAGTTCTTC.